The source of this TCR beta chain is a study of shared clonotypes between healthy human individuals. CDR1 is MDHEN, CDR2 SYDVKM, per germline. Losses at the gene ends were 6 bases for V and 1 base for J; bases not matched to a gene: 5. This CDR3 has 15 residues. Naive CD8 cells lacked CD45RO and underwent positive selection for CCR7, leaving out terminally differentiated effector memory CD45RA+ cells. Produced via immunoSEQ multiplex PCR; TCRdb's table is partial and in-frame only. The sample consists of approximately 2,000,000 clones, 90% to 95% of them appearing once. The gene calls are TRBV28 and TRBJ2-1; TRBD2 matches at 8 bases. The sample comprised naive CD8+ T cells from PBMCs. This TCR was sampled from a man younger than 35 in good health. Some clones in this sample may be carry-over from other donors' samples. CDR3 sequence: CASRSGTSSYNEQFF. As DNA, the CDR3 is TGTGCCAGCAGGTCCGGGACTAGTTCCTACAATGAGCAGTTCTTC.